These 3 T cell receptor beta chains share one sample of origin, sequenced in a study of OX40 agonist ivuxolimab in advanced cancers. The assay was immunoSEQ multiplex PCR, and TCRdb's table has in-frame clones only and misses some. The table includes 45,000 to 50,000 clones, roughly 93% detected once. Sample: CD4+ or CD8+ T cells sorted from blood, taken in a trial of the OX40 agonist ivuxolimab. The source of these receptors is an adult with an advanced solid tumor such as melanoma, head and neck, liver or kidney cancer.

The rearrangement joins TRBV9 to TRBJ2-1; 10 bases map to TRBD2. Germline-derived CDR1 and CDR2 are SGDLS and YYNGEE. The V gene end was trimmed by 4 bases and the J gene end by 8 bases; junction bases not matched to a gene: 21. The CDR3 spans 19 residues. The CDR3 DNA sequence: TGTGCCAGCAGCCTCATTGACCCCCTTCTAGCGGGAGTTGTCTATGAGCAGTTCTTC. Translated: CASSLIDPLLAGVVYEQFF. The whole variable domain, filled in from reference TRBV9 and TRBJ2-1, reads DSGVTQTPKHLITATGQRVTLRCSPRSGDLSVYWYQQSLDQGLQFLIQYYNGEERAKGNILERFSAQQFPDLHSELNLSSLELGDSALYFCASSLIDPLLAGVVYEQFFGPGTRLTVL.

The V and J genes are TRBV7-2 and TRBJ2-5, with D possibly matching TRBD1 (6 bases). V lost 4 bases to trimming and J lost 0 bases, with 12 bases between them. The germline V gene has CDR1 SGHTA and CDR2 FQGNSA. The CDR3 totals 15 residues. For the CDR3, the DNA is TGTGCCAGCAGCTCAGGGGTTAGGTACCAAGAGACCCAGTACTTC. Amino acids: CASSSGVRYQETQYF.

The CDR3 nucleotides are TGTGCCAGCAGTTATTCTCCGGGACAGGACTACGAGCAGTACTTC. Amino acid sequence: CASSYSPGQDYEQYF. The chain carries TRBV6-5 and TRBJ2-7; 8 nucleotides agree with TRBD1. The CDR3 length is 15 residues. J was trimmed by 3 bases and V by 3 bases; bases with no gene match: 7. The germline V gene encodes CDR1 MNHEY and CDR2 SVGAGI.